The clone carrying this TCR beta chain has a single count. The record originates from a study of blood T cell repertoires in COVID-19. Study-wide context: Material from acute and convalescent COVID-19 was sourced from the United States, Italy and Spain. T cells, B-cell-depleted T cells, or PBMCs supplied cDNA or gDNA.

Germline V gene data show CDR1 as WNHNN and CDR2 as SYGVQD (reference sequence). The CDR3 has 13 amino acids. With 4 bases clipped from V and 6 bases from J, the junction kept 4 bases outside the gene matches. In the authors' methods: Amplifying reference gene primers gave estimates of nucleated cell counts. TCRdb's copy holds only in-frame clones and misses some; the assay was immunoSEQ multiplex PCR. The V and J calls and clone size were taken over from that table, and D and trimming were inferred from the DNA. The table shows around 53,000 clones, with approximately 87% occurring only once. The sample taken for sequencing was peripheral blood. This receptor was taken from a man in his fifties with acute or convalescent COVID-19. V gene TRBV10-1 combines with J gene TRBJ1-2, with 8 bases identical to TRBD1. The CDR3 here is CASSVGQGNGYTF. The CDR3 bases are TGCGCCAGCAGTGTAGGACAGGGAAATGGCTACACCTTC.